This T cell receptor (beta chain) was identified in a study of blood T cell repertoires in COVID-19. Participants were aged 18 to 89 years from more than 20 US areas. Assignments of participants to cohorts depended upon their own reported clinical history. The V end was cut by 5 bases, the J end by 6 bases, with 13 bases between. This CDR3 contains 13 residues. The table came from immunoSEQ multiplex PCR; TCRdb's copy has only in-frame clones and leaves some out. The top ten clones hold around 4% of a sample with 200,000 to 250,000 clones, about 89% of them seen once. Specimen: PBMCs or T cells enriched from blood (not recorded which). The rearrangement joins TRBV12-3 or TRBV12-4 to TRBJ1-1, with D unresolved. The TCR originated in a woman under 40 who had recovered from COVID-19. Here the CDR3 reads CASSPLVRAEAFF. The CDR3, as DNA: TGTGCCAGCAGTCCCCTGGTGCGGGCTGAAGCTTTCTTT.